The present entry profiles one T cell receptor beta chain with its context. The data were taken from a study of control samples from healthy donors and cancer patients. V was clipped by 6 bases and J by 3 bases; unmatched bases: 3. This CDR3 region has 15 residues. Germline V lookup: CDR1 LNHDA, CDR2 SQIVND (reference sequence). Assay used: immunoSEQ multiplex PCR; TCRdb lists only in-frame clones, some missing. The sample holds tens of thousands of clones, around nine tenths seen once. Sample: PBMCs. The chain is built from TRBV19 and TRBJ2-1, with 12 bases fitting TRBD2. The TCR originated in a woman in her forties or fifties with colorectal cancer. The chain's CDR3 is CASSRLAGDYNEQFF. The CDR3, as DNA: TGTGCCAGTAGCCGACTAGCGGGGGACTACAATGAGCAGTTCTTC.